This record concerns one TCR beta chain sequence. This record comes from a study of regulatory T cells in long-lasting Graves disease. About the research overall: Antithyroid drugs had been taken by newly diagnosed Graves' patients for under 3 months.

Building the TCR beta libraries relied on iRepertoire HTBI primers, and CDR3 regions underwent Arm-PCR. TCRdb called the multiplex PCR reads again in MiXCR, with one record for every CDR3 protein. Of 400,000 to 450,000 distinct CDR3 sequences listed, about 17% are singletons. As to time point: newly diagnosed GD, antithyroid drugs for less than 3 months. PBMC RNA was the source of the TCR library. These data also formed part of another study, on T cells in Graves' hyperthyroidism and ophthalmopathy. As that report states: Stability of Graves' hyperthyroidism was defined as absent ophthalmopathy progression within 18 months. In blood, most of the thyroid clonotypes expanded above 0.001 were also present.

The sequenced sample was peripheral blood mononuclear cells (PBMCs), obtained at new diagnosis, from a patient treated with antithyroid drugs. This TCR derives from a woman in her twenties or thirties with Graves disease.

The CDR3 reads CASSFSLAGVEQYF. The CDR3 coding sequence is TGTGCCAGCAGTTTTAGCCTAGCGGGAGTCGAGCAGTACTTC. The chain combines TRBV28 with TRBJ2-7, with 10 bases aligning to TRBD2. V gave up 3 bases and J gave up 6 bases; unmatched junction bases: 5. The germline V gene encodes CDR1 MDHEN and CDR2 SYDVKM. The CDR3 loop spans 14 amino acids.